What follows is one TCR beta chain and its context. Its target is not known. This specimen belongs to a study of cytomegalovirus exposure and HLA in healthy donors. Sequencing was performed with immunoSEQ multiplex PCR; in TCRdb, only in-frame clones are kept and a portion is missing. This table has around 99,000 clones, about nine tenths appearing once. General study results and limits: The classifier reportedly diagnosed cytomegalovirus status with high specificity and sensitivity. The finding came from a later analysis; first-cohort TCR clusters tended to co-occur in the 95 to 150 validation repertoires. Researchers counted 164 TCR beta chains as cytomegalovirus-associated.

The V and J ends lost 2 bases and 4 bases respectively, with 7 bases between them. The CDR3 has 14 amino acids. Germline loops: CDR1 SGHRS, CDR2 YFSETQ. The chain joins TRBV5-1 to TRBJ2-6; the D is unclear. The clonotype was recovered from a woman in her late teens or twenties in good health and CMV-seronegative. Material: PBMCs. CDR3 sequence reads: CASSLDSGANVLTF. In nucleotides, the CDR3 is TGCGCCAGCAGCTTAGACTCCGGGGCCAACGTCCTGACTTTC.